This is a list of T cell receptor beta chains from one sample in a study of T cells after yellow fever vaccination. One entry per CDR3 protein results from TCRdb running MiXCR on the 5' RACE reads. Of some 200,000 distinct CDR3 sequences listed, roughly 3% are singletons. The material sequenced was CD4+ T cells sorted from PBMCs, taken 10 days after the yellow fever booster vaccination. The origin of the receptors is a man younger than 35 who received the YFV17D yellow fever vaccine. The CDR3 runs from the conserved cysteine through the conserved F or W. The order of the fields is clone size, J gene, V gene, D gene, CDR3 protein, CDR3 DNA. D genes are given only for firm matches. Size tells how often a clone was seen (once, few, many) or the class of an expanded clone, and some rows leave it out.

size: few
J: TRBJ1-3
V: TRBV4-2
D: -
CDR3: CASSTEHSGNTIYF
DNA: TGTGCCAGCAGTACGGAGCACTCTGGAAACACCATATATTTT

size: few
J: TRBJ2-1
V: TRBV12-3/TRBV12-4
D: TRBD2
CDR3: CASRWTSGGAGEQFF
DNA: TGTGCCAGCAGGTGGACTAGCGGGGGGGCGGGTGAGCAGTTCTTC

size: few
J: TRBJ2-1
V: TRBV5-6
D: -
CDR3: CASSLEAGPTYNEQFF
DNA: TGTGCCAGCAGCTTGGAGGCGGGGCCGACCTACAATGAGCAGTTCTTC

size: -
J: TRBJ2-1
V: TRBV5-6
D: TRBD2
CDR3: CASSSPGERGGLIEQFF
DNA: TGTGCCAGCAGCTCCCCTGGGGAGCGGGGGGGCCTGATTGAGCAGTTCTTC

size: -
J: TRBJ1-2
V: TRBV19
D: -
CDR3: CASRGGTQGDGYTF
DNA: TGTGCCAGTAGGGGGGGAACACAGGGCGACGGCTACACCTTC

size: -
J: TRBJ2-2
V: TRBV12-3/TRBV12-4
D: TRBD1
CDR3: CASSLSGGTGYTGELFF
DNA: TGTGCCAGCAGTTTAAGTGGCGGGACAGGCTACACCGGGGAGCTGTTTTTT

size: many
J: TRBJ2-2
V: TRBV6-5
D: -
CDR3: CASSRDLNTGELFF
DNA: TGTGCCAGCAGCCGGGACTTGAACACCGGGGAGCTGTTTTTT

size: few
J: TRBJ2-5
V: TRBV20-1
D: -
CDR3: CSFWGRGETQYF
DNA: TGCAGTTTTTGGGGACGCGGAGAGACCCAGTACTTC

size: many
J: TRBJ2-5
V: TRBV7-2
D: TRBD2
CDR3: CASSLVSSGGHGGTQYF
DNA: TGTGCCAGCAGCTTAGTTTCTAGCGGGGGGCACGGGGGGACCCAGTACTTC

size: few
J: TRBJ2-5
V: TRBV18
D: -
CDR3: CASSPFRGNQETQYF
DNA: TGTGCCAGCTCCCCTTTCCGGGGGAACCAAGAGACCCAGTACTTC

size: -
J: TRBJ2-7
V: TRBV5-4
D: -
CDR3: CALKDQGAYEQYF
DNA: TGTGCCCTAAAAGACCAGGGAGCCTACGAGCAGTACTTC

size: many
J: TRBJ2-1
V: TRBV10-3
D: TRBD2
CDR3: CAISALASGGLDEQFF
DNA: TGTGCCATCAGTGCTCTGGCTAGCGGGGGGCTCGATGAGCAGTTCTTC

size: many
J: TRBJ1-5
V: TRBV4-1
D: -
CDR3: CASSRDRGTQHF
DNA: TGCGCCAGCAGCCGCGACAGAGGGACCCAGCATTTT

size: many
J: TRBJ2-7
V: TRBV20-1
D: TRBD1
CDR3: CSAREAGGSYEQYF
DNA: TGCAGTGCTAGAGAGGCAGGGGGATCCTACGAGCAGTACTTC

size: few
J: TRBJ1-1
V: TRBV11-2
D: -
CDR3: CASSLGRGMNTEAFF
DNA: TGTGCCAGCAGCTTAGGGCGGGGGATGAACACTGAAGCTTTCTTT

size: few
J: TRBJ2-2
V: TRBV12-3/TRBV12-4
D: -
CDR3: CASTVNTGELFF
DNA: TGTGCCAGCACCGTGAACACCGGGGAGCTGTTTTTT

size: -
J: TRBJ2-3
V: TRBV28
D: -
CDR3: CASSFSGGRRQYF
DNA: TGTGCCAGCAGTTTTTCCGGGGGTAGGAGGCAGTATTTT

size: many
J: TRBJ1-4
V: TRBV20-1
D: -
CDR3: CSARDLGEKLFF
DNA: TGCAGTGCTAGAGATCTAGGGGAAAAACTGTTTTTT

size: few
J: TRBJ2-7
V: TRBV12-3/TRBV12-4
D: -
CDR3: CASSLRQLYEQYF
DNA: TGTGCCAGCAGTTTAAGGCAGCTATACGAGCAGTACTTC

size: few
J: TRBJ1-6
V: TRBV4-1
D: TRBD1
CDR3: CASSRAQGPLSPLHF
DNA: TGCGCCAGCAGCCGGGCACAGGGGCCCCTTTCACCCCTCCACTTT

size: many
J: TRBJ1-6
V: TRBV20-1
D: TRBD1
CDR3: CSATARTGSSPLHF
DNA: TGCAGTGCTACGGCTAGGACAGGGTCTTCACCCCTCCACTTT

size: -
J: TRBJ2-1
V: TRBV6-5
D: TRBD2
CDR3: CASSPSGVTQFF
DNA: TGTGCCAGCAGTCCTAGCGGGGTGACTCAGTTCTTC